The rows below give T cell receptor beta chains drawn from one sample of a study of T cell repertoires in cytomegalovirus infection. Each CDR3 protein is one row after TCRdb ran MiXCR on the reads. This sample yields just over 450,000 distinct CDR3 sequences, of which under 45% are seen a single time; about two fifths belongs to the top ten. The antigens these receptors bind are not known. This specimen was cultured PBMCs, taken from culture after CMV antigen stimulation. The origin of the receptors is a human donor in good health (CMV status not recorded). Some clones in this sample may be carry-over from other donors' samples. The CDR3 runs from the conserved cysteine through the conserved F or W. Fields, in order: V gene, J gene, D gene, clone size, CDR3 DNA, CDR3 protein. A D gene is named only where the DNA matches it firmly. A clone size is listed for some rows: how often the clone was seen (once, few, many), or a class if it is expanded.

v_gene: TRBV7-6
j_gene: TRBJ2-5
d_gene: -
abundance: few
CDR3nt: TGTGCCAGCAGCTTAGTGGGACACCGGGGTCAAGAGACCCAGTACTTC
CDR3aa: CASSLVGHRGQETQYF

v_gene: TRBV5-5
j_gene: TRBJ2-7
d_gene: -
abundance: -
CDR3nt: TGTGCCAGCAGCCCGGGGCAGGGGGGATACTACGAGCAGTACTTC
CDR3aa: CASSPGQGGYYEQYF

v_gene: TRBV6-6
j_gene: TRBJ2-6
d_gene: -
abundance: -
CDR3nt: TGTGCCGCCTGCCCAGGAGGGGCCAACGTCCTGACTTTC
CDR3aa: CAACPGGANVLTF

v_gene: TRBV5-6
j_gene: TRBJ2-5
d_gene: -
abundance: -
CDR3nt: TGTGCCAGCAGCTTGGGGGTCACGATAGAGACCCAGTACTTC
CDR3aa: CASSLGVTIETQYF

v_gene: TRBV20-1
j_gene: TRBJ1-1
d_gene: TRBD1
abundance: -
CDR3nt: TGCAGTGCTTACGACAGGGTAGTTACTGAAGCTTTCTTT
CDR3aa: CSAYDRVVTEAFF

v_gene: TRBV4-3
j_gene: TRBJ2-5
d_gene: -
abundance: once
CDR3nt: TGCGCCAGCAGCCAAGAGGGAGAGCCAACCCAGACCCAGTACTTC
CDR3aa: CASSQEGEPTQTQYF

v_gene: TRBV5-4
j_gene: TRBJ2-4
d_gene: -
abundance: -
CDR3nt: TGTGCCAGCAGCTTGGAGCAGGGCGCTGAAAACATTCAGTACTTC
CDR3aa: CASSLEQGAENIQYF

v_gene: TRBV2
j_gene: TRBJ2-1
d_gene: -
abundance: -
CDR3nt: TGTGCCAGCAGCGAGACAAGCTCCTACAATGAGCAGTTCTTC
CDR3aa: CASSETSSYNEQFF

v_gene: TRBV9
j_gene: TRBJ1-1
d_gene: -
abundance: -
CDR3nt: TGTGCCAGCAGTAGGGGGGGCACCGACACTGAAGCTTTCTTT
CDR3aa: CASSRGGTDTEAFF

v_gene: TRBV2
j_gene: TRBJ2-3
d_gene: -
abundance: -
CDR3nt: TGTGCCAGTGGACAACTCACAGATACGCAGTATTTT
CDR3aa: CASGQLTDTQYF

v_gene: TRBV5-4
j_gene: TRBJ2-7
d_gene: -
abundance: -
CDR3nt: TGTGCCAGCAGCTTGGACGGGGTCTCCTACGAGCAGTACTTC
CDR3aa: CASSLDGVSYEQYF

v_gene: TRBV4-1
j_gene: TRBJ1-1
d_gene: -
abundance: few
CDR3nt: TGCGCCAGCAGCCAAGCCCCAGGGGCCGGGACTGAAGCTTTCTTT
CDR3aa: CASSQAPGAGTEAFF

v_gene: TRBV19
j_gene: TRBJ2-5
d_gene: TRBD2
abundance: few
CDR3nt: TGTGCCAGTAGTATAGCGGGAGGAGAGACCCAGTACTTC
CDR3aa: CASSIAGGETQYF

v_gene: TRBV12-3/TRBV12-4
j_gene: TRBJ1-1
d_gene: -
abundance: -
CDR3nt: TGTGCCAGCAGTTTCCGTGTTTTGGGCACTGAAGCTTTCTTT
CDR3aa: CASSFRVLGTEAFF

v_gene: TRBV6-1
j_gene: TRBJ2-3
d_gene: -
abundance: -
CDR3nt: TGTGCCAGCAGTGAACCCCAGACTAGCACAGATACGCAGTATTTT
CDR3aa: CASSEPQTSTDTQYF